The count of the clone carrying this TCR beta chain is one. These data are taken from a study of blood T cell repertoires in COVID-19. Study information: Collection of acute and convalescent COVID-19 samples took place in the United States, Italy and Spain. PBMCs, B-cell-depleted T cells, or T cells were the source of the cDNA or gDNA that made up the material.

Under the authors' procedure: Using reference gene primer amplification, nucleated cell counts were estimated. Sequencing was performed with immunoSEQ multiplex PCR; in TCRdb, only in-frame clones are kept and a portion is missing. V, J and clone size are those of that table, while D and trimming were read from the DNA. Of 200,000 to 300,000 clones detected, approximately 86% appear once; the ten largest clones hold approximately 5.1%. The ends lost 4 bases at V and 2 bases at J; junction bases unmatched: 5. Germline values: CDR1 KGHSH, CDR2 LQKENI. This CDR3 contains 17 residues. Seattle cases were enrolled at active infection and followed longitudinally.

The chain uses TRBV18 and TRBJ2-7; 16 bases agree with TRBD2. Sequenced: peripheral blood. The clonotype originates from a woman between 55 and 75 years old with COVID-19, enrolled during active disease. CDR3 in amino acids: CASSLSGTSGRAYEQYF. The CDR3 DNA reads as TGTGCCAGCTCACTTTCCGGGACTAGCGGGAGGGCCTACGAGCAGTACTTC.